This TCR beta chain derives from a study of blood T cell repertoires in COVID-19. Background on the study: Donors in the United States, Italy and Spain gave samples during acute or convalescent COVID-19. T cells, B-cell-depleted T cells, or PBMCs provided the cDNA or gDNA that served as material.

Per the study methods: Counts of nucleated cells, estimated from reference gene primer amplification, were obtained. Only in-frame clones appear in the TCRdb table, and some are missing; sequencing was by immunoSEQ multiplex PCR. That table is the source of V, J and clone size, and D and trimming were worked out from the DNA. The table records approximately 150,000 clones, around 87% of them present only once. The CDR3 runs 12 residues. Germline V lookup: CDR1 SGHDT, CDR2 YYEEEE. V shed 3 bases and J shed 8 bases, with 12 bases lying between them. Sequenced material: peripheral blood. The chain uses TRBV5-6 and TRBJ2-7; TRBD1 is a possible D gene (5 bases). The TCR originated in a woman aged 55-70 years with active or convalescent COVID-19. The CDR3 protein is CASSSRTPKQYF. CDR3 in DNA: TGTGCCAGCAGCTCGCGGACACCGAAGCAGTACTTC.